A single sample gave rise to the 25 T cell receptor beta chains below, sequenced in a study of Ad26.COV2.S vaccination and SARS-CoV-2 variants. As for treatment: some 20 received Ad26.COV2.S at low or high dose, single or two shots; 5 received placebo; per-sample allocation not given. Specimens were obtained on day 63 following the first vaccine or placebo injection. The method was immunoSEQ multiplex PCR; TCRdb's version includes in-frame clones alone and lacks a portion of them. Found here are approximately 280,000 clones, about 89% of them singletons; the top ten hold over 2.5%. Here the sequenced sample was peripheral blood, taken in a trial of Ad26.COV2.S vaccine versus placebo. All receptors come from a person aged 18-65 years who received the Ad26.COV2.S COVID-19 vaccine or a placebo.

This clone was seen a handful of times. This chain uses TRBV6-5 with TRBJ1-1; the match to TRBD1 covers 10 bases. J was trimmed by 11 bases and V by 4 bases; bases with no gene match: 4. In germline, CDR1 is MNHEY, CDR2 SVGAGI. The CDR3 has 12 residues. The CDR3 here is CASSFPGQGAFF. CDR3 DNA sequence: TGTGCCAGCAGTTTTCCGGGACAGGGGGCTTTCTTT.

The V gene is TRBV7-2, the J gene TRBJ2-3; 12 bases are a match to TRBD2. The V and J ends lost 4 bases and 3 bases, in that order; junction bases with no gene match: 11. The CDR3 sequence is 18 residues long. The germline V gene encodes CDR1 SGHTA and CDR2 FQGNSA. As DNA, the CDR3 is TGTGCCAGCAGCTCGAGCCCGACTAGCGGGAGCGGGACAGATACGCAGTATTTT. Translation: CASSSSPTSGSGTDTQYF.

This clone was picked up one time. CDR3 nucleotide sequence: TGTGCCAGCAGCCCGGCTAGCGGGTCGGGCAATGAGCAGTTCTTC. Translated, it gives CASSPASGSGNEQFF. This sequence joins TRBV5-4 and TRBJ2-1; 8 bases map to TRBD2. There are 15 residues in the CDR3. Germline CDR1 and CDR2: SGHNT and YYREEE (reference sequence). The junction had 9 bases not matched to a gene; V was cut back by 4 bases and J by 6 bases.

The chain uses TRBV18 and TRBJ1-2; D unresolved. Germline V lookup: CDR1 KGHSH, CDR2 LQKENI. The CDR3 is 17 residues long. Between the trimmed V and J ends, which lost 3 bases and 5 bases, there was a span of 22 bases. CDR3 DNA: TGTGCCAGCTCACCTTCGGGAAGTCTTAATACTCCATATGGCTACACCTTC. Protein sequence: CASSPSGSLNTPYGYTF.

V usage is TRBV24-1 and J usage is TRBJ2-1; TRBD2 matches at 7 bases. V shed 9 bases and J 5 bases; nucleotides not matched to a gene: 6. The CDR3 extends over 13 amino acids. CDR1 and CDR2 from the germline V gene are KGHDR and SFDVKD. The CDR3 sequence: CATGGLRDNEQFF. As DNA, the CDR3 is TGTGCCACCGGGGGACTACGTGACAATGAGCAGTTCTTC.

The chain couples TRBV11-2 to TRBJ2-7, with 8 positions matching TRBD2. There are 15 residues in the CDR3. Germline values: CDR1 SGHAT, CDR2 FQNNGV. V lost 5 bases to trimming and J lost 5 bases; unmatched junction nucleotides: 11. The CDR3 reads CASSQRASGSHEQYF. For the CDR3, the DNA is TGTGCCAGCAGCCAGAGGGCCAGCGGGAGTCACGAGCAGTACTTC.

The J gene is TRBJ2-3, the V gene TRBV11-2, with TRBD2 identical over 9 bases. The V gene's germline CDR1 is SGHAT and CDR2 FQNNGV. CDR3 size: 15 residues. Trimming removed 4 bases from V and 2 bases from J; junction bases left unmatched: 4. The CDR3: CASSSLAGPTDTQYF. CDR3 sequence (DNA): TGTGCCAGCAGCTCTCTAGCGGGGCCCACAGATACGCAGTATTTT. The full variable domain, with the rest looked up from reference TRBV11-2 and TRBJ2-3, is EAGVAQSPRYKIIEKRQSVAFWCNPISGHATLYWYQQILGQGPKLLIQFQNNGVVDDSQLPKDRFSAERLKGVDSTLKIQPAKLEDSAVYLCASSSLAGPTDTQYFGPGTRLTVL.

V and J are TRBV10-3 and TRBJ1-2, with D uncertain. The CDR3 runs to 13 residues. CDR1 is ENHRY and CDR2 is SYGVKD in the germline V gene. V was pared by 5 bases and J by 2 bases, with 9 bases between. CDR3 coding DNA: TGTGCCATCAGTCCGGCGGCGAACTATGGCTACACCTTC. Protein: CAISPAANYGYTF.

This chain connects TRBV4-1 to TRBJ2-3; D gene uncertain. The germline V gene has CDR1 MGHRA and CDR2 YSYEKL. This CDR3 comprises 16 residues. Trimming shortened V by 1 base and J by 4 bases, and 15 bases separated the two germline ends. The DNA for the CDR3 is TGCGCCAGCAGCCAAGGCCCGGGCAGCGCGGCAGATACGCAGTATTTT. Translating gives CASSQGPGSAADTQYF.

The chain uses TRBV10-3 and TRBJ1-1; maybe TRBD1 (5 bases). This CDR3 is 15 amino acids long. In germline, CDR1 is ENHRY, CDR2 SYGVKD. Trimming removed 3 bases from V and 3 bases from J, with 14 bases in between. CDR3 residues: CAISERAGRYTEAFF. In nucleotides, the CDR3 is TGTGCCATCAGTGAAAGGGCAGGGAGGTACACTGAAGCTTTCTTT.

This sequence joins TRBV5-1 and TRBJ2-1; D is uncertain. The germline V gene encodes CDR1 SGHRS and CDR2 YFSETQ. Trimming stripped 7 bases from V and 8 bases from J, with 10 bases between. The CDR3 is 11 amino acids. Here the CDR3 DNA reads TGCGCCAGCCGTTCAGGTTATGAGCAGTTCTTC. It yields the protein CASRSGYEQFF.

This chain connects TRBV6-1 to TRBJ2-1; 9 bases match TRBD2. Unmatched junction bases numbered 6, after V lost 4 bases and J lost 2 bases. From germline, CDR1 is MNHNS and CDR2 SASEGT. CDR3 length: 16 residues. This CDR3 is CASSVGSGGTYNEQFF. The CDR3 DNA reads as TGTGCCAGCAGTGTGGGCAGCGGGGGGACCTACAATGAGCAGTTCTTC.

This chain connects TRBV9 to TRBJ1-1; no reliable D call. V gave up 0 bases and J gave up 0 bases, with 6 bases separating them. This CDR3 is 14 amino acids long. CDR1 and CDR2 from the germline V gene are SGDLS and YYNGEE. The CDR3 is CASSVGVMNTEAFF. In DNA, the CDR3 is TGTGCCAGCAGCGTAGGAGTTATGAACACTGAAGCTTTCTTT.

This chain joins TRBV5-6 and TRBJ2-7, with 9 positions matching TRBD1. The J segment lost 6 bases and the V segment lost 4 bases, leaving 14 bases of the junction unmatched. The CDR3 runs 16 residues. The germline V gene has CDR1 SGHDT and CDR2 YYEEEE. The DNA for the CDR3 is TGTGCCAGCAGCCCAGACATGGGGACAGGGACGTCCGAGCAGTACTTC. Encoded protein: CASSPDMGTGTSEQYF.

The gene calls are TRBV28 and TRBJ2-6; no firm D call. Looked up from germline, CDR1 is MDHEN and CDR2 is SYDVKM. The CDR3 is 14 amino acids. V was pared by 6 bases and J by 0 bases, with 6 bases between. CDR3 sequence (DNA): TGTGCCAGCAGACTTAACTCTGGGGCCAACGTCCTGACTTTC. It translates to CASRLNSGANVLTF.

This clone was picked up one time. The V call is TRBV5-1, the J call TRBJ1-4; 9 bases fit TRBD1. J was trimmed by 7 bases and V by 2 bases; bases with no gene match: 6. CDR3 length: 15 amino acids. CDR1 and CDR2 (germline): SGHRS, YFSETQ. Here the CDR3 reads CASSLGDRVSEKLFF. The CDR3 coding sequence is TGCGCCAGCAGCTTAGGGGACAGGGTCTCTGAAAAACTGTTTTTT.

The chain uses TRBV5-1 and TRBJ2-1; no reliable D call. CDR1 and CDR2 (germline): SGHRS, YFSETQ. Trimming shortened V by 2 bases and J by 5 bases, and 8 bases separated the two germline ends. This CDR3 spans 13 amino acids. The CDR3 nucleotides read TGCGCCAGCAGCTTCCGAGAGCACAATGAGCAGTTCTTC. It encodes CASSFREHNEQFF.

This clone came up once. DNA of the CDR3: TGTGCCAGCAGCTTAGATGCGGGAGGAACCTACGAGCAGTACTTC. It codes for CASSLDAGGTYEQYF. The chain couples TRBV7-9 to TRBJ2-7; 8 bases match TRBD2. This CDR3 comprises 15 residues. V lost 1 base to trimming and J lost 2 bases; unmatched junction nucleotides: 4. The germline gives CDR1 SEHNR, CDR2 FQNEAQ (reference sequence).

The chain employs TRBV7-2 and TRBJ1-1, with D perhaps matching TRBD1 (6 bases). Trimming cost V 2 bases and J 3 bases, with 10 bases left between them. This CDR3 spans 14 amino acids. Germline V CDR1 and CDR2: SGHTA, FQGNSA. The chain's CDR3 is CASSLKQGYTEAFF. The CDR3 region has the DNA TGTGCCAGCAGCTTAAAGCAGGGGTACACTGAAGCTTTCTTT.

CDR3 protein: CASRGPTGVEDTQYF. The DNA of the CDR3 is TGCGCCAGCAGGGGACCGACAGGGGTTGAAGATACGCAGTATTTT. This chain connects TRBV5-1 to TRBJ2-3, with TRBD1 matching over 8 bases. The V gene end was trimmed by 5 bases and the J gene end by 5 bases; junction bases not matched to a gene: 10. Germline V gene sequence: CDR1 SGHRS, CDR2 YFSETQ. The CDR3 length is 15 residues.

The gene calls are TRBV30 and TRBJ2-1; 8 nucleotides match TRBD2. V lost 8 bases and J lost 6; bases outside the gene matches: 9. The germline CDR1 and CDR2 sequences are GTSNPN and SVGIG (reference sequence). The CDR3 is made up of 13 amino acids. CDR3 in amino acids: CARTVGRGNEQFF. The CDR3 coding sequence is TGTGCCAGGACCGTCGGGAGGGGCAATGAGCAGTTCTTC.

The V call is TRBV27, the J call TRBJ1-2; possibly TRBD1 for D (5 bases). The germline V gene encodes CDR1 MNHEY and CDR2 SMNVEV (reference sequence). Trimming shortened V by 3 bases and J by 8 bases, and 16 bases separated the two germline ends. The CDR3 covers 14 residues. Here the CDR3 reads CASSFWPARGGYTF. For the CDR3, the DNA is TGTGCCAGCAGTTTTTGGCCGGCAAGGGGAGGCTACACCTTC.

This clone has a single count. V gene TRBV12-5 combines with J gene TRBJ1-5, with a weak D call TRBD1 (6 bases). The CDR3 is made up of 13 amino acids. With 1 base removed from V and 7 bases from J, the gap between germline ends came to 8 bases. Looked up from germline, CDR1 is LGHNT and CDR2 is FRNRAP. CDR3 region: CASGLDRDQPQHF. DNA of the CDR3: TGTGCTAGTGGTTTGGACAGGGACCAGCCCCAGCATTTT.

The J gene is TRBJ1-6, the V gene TRBV5-5, with 7 bases that match TRBD1. The CDR3 has 15 residues. Looked up from germline, CDR1 is SGHKS and CDR2 is YYEKEE (reference sequence). Losses at the gene ends were 0 bases for V and 7 bases for J; bases not matched to a gene: 4. The CDR3 DNA reads TGTGCCAGCAGCTTGGAACAGGGGCGGAATTCACCCCTCCACTTT. Encoded protein: CASSLEQGRNSPLHF.

The genes are TRBV6-5 and TRBJ2-5; D remains ambiguous. In germline, CDR1 is MNHEY, CDR2 SVGAGI. V lost 0 bases to trimming and J lost 5 bases, with 10 bases between them. The CDR3 covers 14 residues. CDR3 nucleotide sequence: TGTGCCAGCAGTTACTCACAGAATCCGGAGACCCAGTACTTC. This translates into CASSYSQNPETQYF.